These 20 T cell receptor beta chains were sequenced from one sample in a study of T cell repertoires in cytomegalovirus infection. TCRdb reprocessed the reads via MiXCR and lists one record per CDR3 protein. The table lists approximately 750,000 distinct CDR3 sequences, about a third of them singletons. Sequencing input: PBMCs. The source is a human donor in good health (CMV status not recorded). Some clones in this sample may be carry-over from other donors' samples.

This clonotype showed up just a few times. The CDR3 DNA is TGTGCCAGCAGTTTAGGGGCTACAGGGTTCGAAGCTTTCTTT. It specifies CASSLGATGFEAFF. The chain uses TRBV28 and TRBJ1-1, with a weak D call TRBD1 (6 bases). The CDR3 is made up of 14 amino acids. The V and J ends lost 2 bases and 8 bases respectively, with 15 bases between them. In germline, CDR1 is MDHEN, CDR2 SYDVKM.

The chain's CDR3 is CASSPLRGGGDDGYTF. The CDR3 DNA is TGTGCCAGCAGCCCATTAAGGGGAGGGGGCGACGATGGCTACACCTTC. The chain is built from TRBV7-9 and TRBJ1-2; 7 bases fit TRBD1. The CDR3 is 16 amino acids. V dropped 5 bases and J dropped 6; count of bases not matched to a gene: 15. CDR1 SEHNR and CDR2 FQNEAQ come from the germline V gene (reference sequence).

The V and J genes are TRBV28 and TRBJ2-1; 8 bases are a match to TRBD1. Trimming took 6 bases from V and 5 from J; bases not matched to a gene: 3. The CDR3 loop spans 13 amino acids. Germline-derived CDR1 and CDR2 are MDHEN and SYDVKM. This CDR3 is CASSRTGNNEQFF. CDR3 sequence (DNA): TGTGCCAGCAGCAGGACAGGGAACAATGAGCAGTTCTTC.

V usage is TRBV10-3 and J usage is TRBJ1-6; D is unclear. The V gene's germline CDR1 is ENHRY and CDR2 SYGVKD. This CDR3 comprises 13 residues. With 5 bases removed from V and 9 bases from J, the gap between germline ends came to 11 bases. CDR3 bases: TGTGCCATCAGTCGACTGACCCCTTCACCCCTCCACTTT. Translation: CAISRLTPSPLHF.

J is TRBJ2-3 and V is TRBV28; tentative D call: TRBD2 (5 bases). The germline V gene has CDR1 MDHEN and CDR2 SYDVKM. This CDR3 region has 16 residues. The V end was cut by 2 bases, the J end by 0 bases, with 12 bases between. The CDR3 loop reads CASSLTRHLSTDTQYF. The DNA of the CDR3 is TGTGCCAGCAGTTTAACTAGACACCTAAGCACAGATACGCAGTATTTT.

Remarks on this clonotype: One junction end does not reproduce the germline sequence, and a read error may be involved. This chain connects TRBV11-2 to TRBJ2-7; D uncertain. Germline V gene data show CDR1 as SGHAT and CDR2 as FQNNGV. This CDR3 has 13 amino acids. The DNA of the CDR3 is TGTGCCAGCATCTTATTGTCAGCCTACGAGCAGTACTTC. Amino acids: CASILLSAYEQYF.

CDR3 sequence: CASSFPSPGAPRTRNTGELFF. The CDR3 nucleotides are TGTGCCAGCAGTTTTCCTTCGCCGGGGGCGCCAAGGACGAGGAACACCGGGGAGCTGTTTTTT. The chain has TRBV28 and TRBJ2-2; TRBD1 or TRBD2 may be the D gene (6 bases each). CDR3 length: 21 amino acids. Trimming shortened V by 3 bases and J by 1 base, and 27 bases separated the two germline ends. Germline V CDR1 and CDR2: MDHEN, SYDVKM. The full variable domain, with the rest looked up from reference TRBV28 and TRBJ2-2, is DVKVTQSSRYLVKRTGEKVFLECVQDMDHENMFWYRQDPGLGLRLIYFSYDVKMKEKGDIPEGYSVSREKKERFSLILESASTNQTSMYLCASSFPSPGAPRTRNTGELFFGEGSRLTVL.

V is TRBV15 and J is TRBJ2-1; 7 nucleotides match TRBD1. CDR1 and CDR2 (germline): LNHNV, YYDKDF (reference sequence). The junction had 11 bases not matched to a gene; V was cut back by 7 bases and J by 2 bases. CDR3 size: 16 residues. The CDR3 DNA is TGTGCCACCACCGTTTTAGACAGGGTACCCTACAATGAGCAGTTCTTC. Translated, it gives CATTVLDRVPYNEQFF.

Note on this clonotype: A junction boundary mismatches the germline segment, possibly from a read error. The CDR3 coding sequence is TGTGCCAGCAGCCCGGTCTACGAGCCGTACTTC. This translates into CASSPVYEPYF. This chain connects TRBV7-2 to TRBJ2-7; D is uncertain. CDR3 length: 11 amino acids. Germline values: CDR1 SGHTA, CDR2 FQGNSA.

This clonotype was detected a few times. V is TRBV27 and J is TRBJ2-1; D is unclear. CDR1 and CDR2 (germline): MNHEY, SMNVEV (reference sequence). The V and J ends lost 4 bases and 11 bases respectively, with 12 bases between them. The CDR3 is 12 residues long. As DNA, the CDR3 is TGTGCCAGCAGTTCCGCCCCACATCAGCAGTTCTTC. Its protein is CASSSAPHQQFF.

CDR3 sequence: CASSQEPGTAVGSPLHF. DNA of the CDR3: TGCGCCAGCAGCCAAGAACCCGGGACAGCGGTAGGGTCACCCCTCCACTTT. The rearrangement uses TRBV4-1 and TRBJ1-6, with 7 bases that match TRBD1. This CDR3 has 17 amino acids. The germline V gene has CDR1 MGHRA and CDR2 YSYEKL. J lost 10 bases, V lost 0 bases, and 12 bases had no gene match.

CDR3 in DNA: TGTGCCAGCAGTTGGGAAAAGGGTTCGGCAGGGGCTACGCAGTATTTT. Protein sequence: CASSWEKGSAGATQYF. The chain joins TRBV27 to TRBJ2-3; a weak D match, TRBD1 (6 bases). The V end lost 4 bases, the J end lost 8 bases, and 22 bases lay between the germline ends. Germline V gives CDR1 MNHEY, CDR2 SMNVEV (reference sequence). This CDR3 region has 16 residues.

The chain links TRBV11-1 to TRBJ2-3; D not certain. The CDR3 runs 12 residues. The V gene lost 5 bases and the J gene lost 4 bases, with 7 bases spanning the gap. The germline CDR1 and CDR2 sequences are SGHAT and FQDESV (reference sequence). CDR3 residues: CASSINPDTQYF. The CDR3 DNA sequence: TGTGCCAGCAGCATAAACCCAGATACGCAGTATTTT.

The table lists this clonotype with a few counts. This chain connects TRBV24-1 to TRBJ2-1; D is uncertain. Germline assignment: CDR1 KGHDR and CDR2 SFDVKD. The CDR3 is made up of 12 amino acids. The ends were cut back, 0 bases at V and 12 bases at J, with 8 bases in the middle. The CDR3 reads CATSDLQLRQFF. The CDR3 DNA follows: TGTGCCACCAGTGATTTGCAACTTCGGCAGTTCTTC.

This clonotype was detected ten times or more. The CDR3 protein is CASSKGGTSGYNEQFF. DNA of the CDR3: TGTGCCAGCAGTAAAGGAGGGACTAGCGGGTACAATGAGCAGTTCTTC. The chain joins TRBV7-3 to TRBJ2-1; 12 positions match TRBD2. After removal of 6 bases from V and 4 bases from J, the junction contained 7 bases not matched to a gene. Germline V gene sequence: CDR1 SGHTA, CDR2 FQGTGA. The CDR3 sequence is 16 residues long.

The chain joins TRBV20-1 to TRBJ2-1, with D possibly TRBD2 on 5 matching bases. Germline lookup yields CDR1 DFQATT and CDR2 SNEGSKA (reference sequence). The CDR3 contains 14 residues. V was shortened by 5 bases and J by 0 bases, with 11 bases between the two germline ends. The CDR3 region is CSALRVDSYNEQFF. CDR3 coding DNA: TGCAGTGCTTTGCGGGTAGACTCCTACAATGAGCAGTTCTTC.

This clonotype was detected only a few times. The rearrangement uses TRBV7-9 and TRBJ2-3; TRBD2 aligns across 10 bases. Germline V gives CDR1 SEHNR, CDR2 FQNEAQ (reference sequence). With 3 bases clipped from V and 6 bases from J, the junction kept 15 bases outside the gene matches. There are 18 residues in the CDR3. The CDR3 loop is CASSFPTSGDQARDTQYF. For the CDR3, the DNA is TGTGCCAGCAGCTTTCCCACTAGCGGGGACCAAGCCCGGGATACGCAGTATTTT.

This chain links TRBV12-3 or TRBV12-4 with TRBJ1-1; weak D call: TRBD1 (6 bases). This CDR3 spans 13 amino acids. The V end lost 5 bases, the J end lost 4 bases, and 11 bases lay between the germline ends. CDR3 residues: CASSIGGSTEAFF. In nucleotides, the CDR3 is TGTGCCAGCAGTATAGGGGGTAGCACTGAAGCTTTCTTT.

Concerning this clonotype: The CDR3 end shows no conserved phenylalanine or tryptophan, and so a read error is likely. This rearrangement joins TRBV7-2 to TRBJ1-5; TRBD1 is a possible D gene (5 bases). Deletions cut 0 bases from V and 3 bases from J, with 9 bases between. The CDR3 extends over 15 amino acids. The germline V gene has CDR1 SGHTA and CDR2 FQGNSA. The CDR3 DNA reads TGTGCCAGCAGCTTAGCCAGGGTTGACAATCAGCCCCAGCATTGT. It yields the protein CASSLARVDNQPQHC.

This clonotype was found a few times. The chain uses TRBV12-3 or TRBV12-4 and TRBJ1-2; TRBD1 agrees at 10 bases. Losses at the gene ends were 1 base for V and 8 bases for J; bases not matched to a gene: 4. This CDR3 has 14 amino acids. The CDR3 DNA follows: TGTGCCAGCAGTTTAGTTGACAGGGGGCACGGCTACACCTTC. Encoded protein: CASSLVDRGHGYTF.